The T cell receptor beta chain under discussion was sequenced for a study of monozygotic twins with inflammatory bowel disease. Study findings and constraints: Variability in patient repertoires may have come partly from differing immunosuppressive treatments.

On this clonotype: The antigen is undetermined.

TCRdb derives one entry per CDR3 protein from the 5' RACE reads, leaving out DNA. The sample totals over 150,000 distinct CDR3 sequences. The CDR3 consists of 18 residues. Germline values: CDR1 SGDLS, CDR2 YYNGEE. This sequence joins TRBV9 and TRBJ2-7; TCRdb picks TRBD2, but there is no DNA to check that call. Material for sequencing was blood. The TCR was taken from a human donor with ulcerative colitis or Crohn's disease, or a healthy co-twin of an affected twin (not recorded which). CDR3 amino acids: CASSIVALSGLLPYEQYF.